What follows is one T cell receptor beta chain and its context. Its matching antigen is unknown. The junction had 7 bases not matched to a gene; V was cut back by 7 bases and J by 3 bases. Germline loops: CDR1 SQVTM, CDR2 ANQGSEA. The CDR3 has 14 residues. The data originate from a study of response to subunit inactivated influenza vaccine. Study results and limitations: The authors offered the suggestion that each seasonal influenza vaccination recruits few new T cells.

TCRdb re-called the RT-PCR reads with MiXCR, one entry per CDR3 protein. The profile shows about 300,000 distinct CDR3 sequences, about a fifth of them singletons. This sequence originates from a man aged 50-75 years who received an inactivated influenza vaccine. The sequenced sample was PBMCs from blood, obtained about 20 months after vaccination. The rearrangement uses TRBV29-1 and TRBJ2-7; 12 bases are shared with TRBD2. The CDR3 is CSAKGLAGFYEQYF. In nucleotides, the CDR3 is TGCAGCGCAAAGGGACTAGCGGGCTTCTACGAGCAGTACTTC.